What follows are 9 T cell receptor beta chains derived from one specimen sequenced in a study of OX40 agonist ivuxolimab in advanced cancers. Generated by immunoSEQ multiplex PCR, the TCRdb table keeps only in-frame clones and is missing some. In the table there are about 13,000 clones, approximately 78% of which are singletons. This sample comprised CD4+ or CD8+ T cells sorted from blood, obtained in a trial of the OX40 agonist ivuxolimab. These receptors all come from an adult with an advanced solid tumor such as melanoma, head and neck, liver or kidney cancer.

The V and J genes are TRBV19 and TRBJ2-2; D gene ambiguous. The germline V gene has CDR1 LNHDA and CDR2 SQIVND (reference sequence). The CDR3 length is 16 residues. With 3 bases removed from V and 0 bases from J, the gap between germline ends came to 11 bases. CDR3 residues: CASSILVSANTGELFF. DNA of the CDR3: TGTGCCAGTAGTATCTTGGTGAGCGCGAACACCGGGGAGCTGTTTTTT. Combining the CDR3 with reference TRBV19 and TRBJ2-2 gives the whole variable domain DGGITQSPKYLFRKEGQNVTLSCEQNLNHDAMYWYRQDPGQGLRLIYYSQIVNDFQKGDIAEGYSVSREKKESFPLTVTSAQKNPTAFYLCASSILVSANTGELFFGEGSRLTVL.

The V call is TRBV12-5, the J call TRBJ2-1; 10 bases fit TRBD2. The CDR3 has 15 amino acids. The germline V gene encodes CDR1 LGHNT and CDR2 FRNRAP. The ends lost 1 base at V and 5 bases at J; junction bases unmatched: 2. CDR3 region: CASGLGTSGDNEQFF. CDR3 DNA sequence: TGTGCTAGTGGTTTGGGGACTAGCGGAGACAATGAGCAGTTCTTC.

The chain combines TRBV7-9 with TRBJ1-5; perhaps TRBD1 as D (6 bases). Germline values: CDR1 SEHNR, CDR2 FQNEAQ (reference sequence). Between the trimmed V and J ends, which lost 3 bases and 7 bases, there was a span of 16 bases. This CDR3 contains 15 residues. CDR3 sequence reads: CASSLDRGGGQPQHF. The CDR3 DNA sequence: TGTGCCAGCAGCTTGGATAGGGGGGGCGGACAGCCCCAGCATTTT.

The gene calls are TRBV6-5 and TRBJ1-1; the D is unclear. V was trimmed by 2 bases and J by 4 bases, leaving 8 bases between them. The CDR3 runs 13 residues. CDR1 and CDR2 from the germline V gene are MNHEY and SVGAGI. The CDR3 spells CASSYVERTEAFF. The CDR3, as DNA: TGTGCCAGCAGTTACGTGGAACGCACTGAAGCTTTCTTT.

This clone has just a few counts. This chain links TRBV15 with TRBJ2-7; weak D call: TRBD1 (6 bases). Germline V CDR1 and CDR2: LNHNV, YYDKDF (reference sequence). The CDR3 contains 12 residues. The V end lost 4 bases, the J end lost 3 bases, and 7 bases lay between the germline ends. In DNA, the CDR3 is TGTGCCACCAGCAAGGGGGACTACGAGCAGTACTTC. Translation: CATSKGDYEQYF.

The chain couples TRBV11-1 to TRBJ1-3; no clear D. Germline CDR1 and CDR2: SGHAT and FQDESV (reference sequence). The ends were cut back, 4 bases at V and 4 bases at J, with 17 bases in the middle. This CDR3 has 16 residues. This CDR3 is CASSSSDMEVGNTIYF. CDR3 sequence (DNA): TGTGCCAGCAGCTCTAGTGACATGGAGGTCGGAAACACCATATATTTT. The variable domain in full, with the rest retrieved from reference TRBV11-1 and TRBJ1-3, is EAEVAQSPRYKITEKSQAVAFWCDPISGHATLYWYRQILGQGPELLVQFQDESVVDDSQLPKDRFSAERLKGVDSTLKIQPAELGDSAMYLCASSSSDMEVGNTIYFGEGSWLTVV.

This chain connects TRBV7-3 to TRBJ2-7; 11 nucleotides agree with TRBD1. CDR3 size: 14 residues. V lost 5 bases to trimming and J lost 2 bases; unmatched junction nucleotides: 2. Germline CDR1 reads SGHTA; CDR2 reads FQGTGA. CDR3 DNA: TGTGCCAGCAGCCCGGGACAGGGGGCCTACGAGCAGTACTTC. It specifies CASSPGQGAYEQYF. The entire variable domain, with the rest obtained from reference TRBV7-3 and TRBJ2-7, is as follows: GAGVSQTPSNKVTEKGKYVELRCDPISGHTALYWYRQSLGQGPEFLIYFQGTGAADDSGLPNDRFFAVRPEGSVSTLKIQRTERGDSAVYLCASSPGQGAYEQYFGPGTRLTVT.

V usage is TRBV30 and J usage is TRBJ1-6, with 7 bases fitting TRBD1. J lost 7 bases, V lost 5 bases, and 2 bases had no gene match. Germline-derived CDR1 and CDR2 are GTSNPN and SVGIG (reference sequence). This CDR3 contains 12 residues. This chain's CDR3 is CAWGQENSPLHF. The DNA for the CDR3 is TGTGCCTGGGGACAGGAGAATTCACCCCTCCACTTT.

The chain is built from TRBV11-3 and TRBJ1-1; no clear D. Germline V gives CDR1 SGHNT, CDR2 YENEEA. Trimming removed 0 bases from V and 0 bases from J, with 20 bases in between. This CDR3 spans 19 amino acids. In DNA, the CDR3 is TGTGCCAGCAGCTTAGACAGGTTCTCAATTTCTGTGCTGAACACTGAAGCTTTCTTT. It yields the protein CASSLDRFSISVLNTEAFF. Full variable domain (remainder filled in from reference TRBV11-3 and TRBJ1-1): EAGVVQSPRYKIIEKKQPVAFWCNPISGHNTLYWYLQNLGQGPELLIRYENEEAVDDSQLPKDRFSAERLKGVDSTLKIQPAELGDSAVYLCASSLDRFSISVLNTEAFFGQGTRLTVV.